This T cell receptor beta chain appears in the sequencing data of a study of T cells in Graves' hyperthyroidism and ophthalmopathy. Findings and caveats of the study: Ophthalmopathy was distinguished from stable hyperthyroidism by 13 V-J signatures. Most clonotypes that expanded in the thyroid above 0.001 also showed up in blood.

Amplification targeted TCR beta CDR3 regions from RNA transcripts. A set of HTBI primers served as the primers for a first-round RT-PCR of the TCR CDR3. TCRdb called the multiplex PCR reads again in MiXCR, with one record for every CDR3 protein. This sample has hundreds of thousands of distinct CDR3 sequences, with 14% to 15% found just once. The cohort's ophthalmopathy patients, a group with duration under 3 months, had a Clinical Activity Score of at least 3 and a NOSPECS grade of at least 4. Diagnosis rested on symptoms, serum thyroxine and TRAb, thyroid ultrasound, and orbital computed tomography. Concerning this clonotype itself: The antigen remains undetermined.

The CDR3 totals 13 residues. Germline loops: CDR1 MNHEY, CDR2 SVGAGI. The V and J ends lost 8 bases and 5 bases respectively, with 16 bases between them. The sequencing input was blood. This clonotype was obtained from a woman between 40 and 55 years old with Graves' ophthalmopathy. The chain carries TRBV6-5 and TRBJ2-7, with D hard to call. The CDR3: CASVFRITDEQYF. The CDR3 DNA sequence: TGTGCCAGCGTTTTCCGCATTACTGACGAGCAGTACTTC.